These T cell receptor beta chains were read from a single sample in a study of human T cells and chemical hapten exposure. From the RACE reads, TCRdb called clonotypes with MiXCR, one entry per CDR3 protein. The profile shows about 380,000 distinct CDR3 sequences, about 5.1% of them singletons. Sequenced material: whole blood, taken in connection with sensitization to the hapten diphenylcyclopropenone (DPC). These TCRs come from a woman aged 45-60 years with alopecia areata. Some clones in this sample may be carry-over from other donors' samples. CDR3s include the opening cysteine and the closing phenylalanine or tryptophan. The order of the fields is clone size, J gene, V gene, CDR3 length, D gene, CDR3 DNA, CDR3 protein. D genes are given only for firm matches. Part of the rows lack a size; the others show once, few, many or a class for expanded clones.

.,TRBJ2-7,TRBV6-1,15,.,TGTGCCAGCAGTGAAGAAGTTGGAGTACTCTACGAGCAGTACTTC,CASSEEVGVLYEQYF
.,TRBJ2-7,TRBV21-1,13,.,TGTGCCAGCAGCAAAGTAGAGGGTGGCGAGCAGTACTTC,CASSKVEGGEQYF
many,TRBJ1-6,TRBV6-5,15,.,TGTGCCAGCAGTTACCGGGGGGGGAGAGGTTCACCCCTCCACTTT,CASSYRGGRGSPLHF
many,TRBJ2-7,TRBV6-6,14,TRBD1,TGTGCCAGCAGGCCTGGACAGGGAGGCCACGAGCAGTACTTC,CASRPGQGGHEQYF
.,TRBJ2-3,TRBV5-5,15,.,TGTGCCAGCAGCTTGGGAAGGACCCTCACAGATACGCAGTATTTT,CASSLGRTLTDTQYF
few,TRBJ2-3,TRBV10-2,17,.,TGCGCCAGCAGAGGTGGAAGGGGGGGCCTACGCACAGATACGCAGTATTTT,CASRGGRGGLRTDTQYF
many,TRBJ2-3,TRBV6-6,12,.,TGTGCCAGCAGTTACGACGGCTATACGCAGTATTTT,CASSYDGYTQYF
.,TRBJ1-1,TRBV24-1,13,.,TGTGCCACCAGTCCGGGAAGGGAAACTGAAGCTTTCTTT,CATSPGRETEAFF
many,TRBJ2-6,TRBV5-1,14,TRBD1,TGCGCCACCACCACAGGGGACGGGGCCAACGTCCTGACTTTC,CATTTGDGANVLTF
many,TRBJ1-2,TRBV3-1,13,.,TGTGCCAGCAGCCAAGATCGAAACTATGGCTACACCTTC,CASSQDRNYGYTF
few,TRBJ1-4,TRBV7-2,13,.,TGTGCCAGCAGCTTGCGGCTTAATGAAAAACTGTTTTTT,CASSLRLNEKLFF
many,TRBJ2-7,TRBV28,13,.,TGTGCCAGCAGTTCTGAGGTGCCCTACGAGCAGTACTTC,CASSSEVPYEQYF
few,TRBJ2-4,TRBV20-1,15,.,TGCAGTGCCCTCACTCGGCCCGGGTCGGCAAACATTCAGTACTTC,CSALTRPGSANIQYF
.,TRBJ1-1,TRBV20-1,12,.,TGCAGTGCTCTTGCGGAAAACACTGAAGCTTTCTTT,CSALAENTEAFF
.,TRBJ1-3,TRBV5-1,17,.,TGCGCCAGCAGCTCGAGTCGACGGGGGGCCGCTGGAAACACCATATATTTT,CASSSSRRGAAGNTIYF
few,TRBJ2-2,TRBV6-5,16,TRBD2,TGTGCCAGCAGTTACGAAGCGGGGGGGCCCGGCGGGGAGCTGTTTTTT,CASSYEAGGPGGELFF
many,TRBJ1-5,TRBV19,14,.,TGTGCCAGTAGTCTCCTAGGGAACAATCAGCCCCAGCATTTT,CASSLLGNNQPQHF
.,TRBJ1-1,TRBV2,13,.,TGTGCCAGCACGGACCGAGGGCGTACTGAAGCTTTCTTT,CASTDRGRTEAFF
.,TRBJ2-1,TRBV5-1,15,TRBD2,TGCGCCAGCAGCCAAGGGACTAGCGGGAGCCATGAGCAGTTCTTC,CASSQGTSGSHEQFF
few,TRBJ1-1,TRBV6-6,13,.,TGTGCCAGCACTCAAGGGTGGGGGATTGAAGCTTTCTTT,CASTQGWGIEAFF
.,TRBJ1-2,TRBV5-8,10,.,TGTGCCAGCAGCCTGTTTCGCTACACCTTC,CASSLFRYTF
many,TRBJ2-1,TRBV6-2/TRBV6-3,15,TRBD1,TGTGCCAGCAGTTACCGGGACAGGGTCTACAATGAGCAGTTCTTC,CASSYRDRVYNEQFF
.,TRBJ2-5,TRBV28,16,TRBD1,TGTGCCAGCGGTCAGCTCGGGACAGCGCCCCAAGAGACCCAGTACTTC,CASGQLGTAPQETQYF
many,TRBJ2-1,TRBV5-1,15,.,TGCGCCAGCAGCTCCCAGGGGTCATCCTACAATGAGCAGTTCTTC,CASSSQGSSYNEQFF
.,TRBJ1-1,TRBV6-5,14,.,TGTGCCAGCAGTTACTCGGGGGAGAACACTGAAGCTTTCTTT,CASSYSGENTEAFF
many,TRBJ2-7,TRBV6-2/TRBV6-3,12,.,TGTGCCAGCAGTTACCGGGGTGACGAGCAGTACTTC,CASSYRGDEQYF
few,TRBJ2-5,TRBV28,13,.,TGTGCCAGCAGGTTACAGGTTCAAGAGACCCAGTACTTC,CASRLQVQETQYF
many,TRBJ2-2,TRBV10-3,13,.,TGTGCCATCAAGGAGCGAAACACCGGGGAGCTGTTTTTT,CAIKERNTGELFF
.,TRBJ1-1,TRBV6-6,12,.,TGTGCCAGCAGCGGTGGGGGCGGTGAAGCTTTCTTT,CASSGGGGEAFF
.,TRBJ1-2,TRBV24-1,13,.,TGTGCCACCAGTGATTTCAAGACCCCAGGCTACACCTTC,CATSDFKTPGYTF
many,TRBJ2-7,TRBV5-1,13,.,TGCGCCAGCAGCCCGATGACCGCCTACGAGCAGTACTTC,CASSPMTAYEQYF
many,TRBJ2-3,TRBV5-4,18,TRBD2,TGTGCCAGCAGCGGGGGGACTAGCGGGAGGGTTAATACAGATACGCAGTATTTT,CASSGGTSGRVNTDTQYF
many,TRBJ2-7,TRBV3-1,16,.,TGTGCCAGCAGCCAGGGACGGGGAGAGCTACGGTCGGAGCAGTACTTC,CASSQGRGELRSEQYF
.,TRBJ2-7,TRBV4-2,13,.,TGTGCCAGCAGCCAAGGAGGGTGGAACGAGCAGTACTTC,CASSQGGWNEQYF
many,TRBJ2-7,TRBV6-5,14,TRBD1,TGTGCCAGCAGTCCGAGGACAGGGATCTACGAGCAGTACTTC,CASSPRTGIYEQYF
many,TRBJ2-7,TRBV20-1,15,.,TGCAGTGCTCTATACAGGAGTAGGTCTCCCTACGAGCAGTACTTC,CSALYRSRSPYEQYF
few,TRBJ1-5,TRBV6-7,16,TRBD1,TGTGCCAGCAGTCCCCATGAGACAGGGGAAGAGCAGCCCCAGCATTTT,CASSPHETGEEQPQHF
many,TRBJ1-4,TRBV6-5,15,TRBD1,TGTGCCAGCAGTCTCGCCGGGACAGGGAGAGAAAAACTGTTTTTT,CASSLAGTGREKLFF
many,TRBJ2-5,TRBV4-3,13,.,TGCGCCAGCAGCCAAGAAGGACGGGGGACCCAGTACTTC,CASSQEGRGTQYF
many,TRBJ2-3,TRBV3-1,14,TRBD2,TGTGCCAGCAGCCAAACTAGCGGCTTTGGTACGCAGTATTTT,CASSQTSGFGTQYF
many,TRBJ2-5,TRBV27,13,TRBD2,TGTGCCAGCAGTTACCGGGAGGGTGAGACCCAGTACTTC,CASSYREGETQYF
few,TRBJ1-2,TRBV5-1,15,TRBD1,TGCGCCAGCAGCTGGGGGACAGGGCGGGACTATGGCTACACCTTC,CASSWGTGRDYGYTF
few,TRBJ1-1,TRBV5-1,14,TRBD1,TGCGCCAGCAGCTTGGGACAGGGGAGGGCTGAAGCTTTCTTT,CASSLGQGRAEAFF
few,TRBJ2-1,TRBV6-2/TRBV6-3,12,.,TGTGCCAGCAGTGGGAGGATCCATGAGCAGTTCTTC,CASSGRIHEQFF
.,TRBJ2-3,TRBV10-3,17,TRBD2,TGTGCCATCAGTGCGGGCGGGGGGGCTACTAGCACAGATACGCAGTATTTT,CAISAGGGATSTDTQYF
few,TRBJ1-5,TRBV6-2/TRBV6-3,15,TRBD1,TGTGCCAGCAGTCCCGGACAGGGAGGGAGTCAGCCCCAGCATTTT,CASSPGQGGSQPQHF
many,TRBJ2-3,TRBV10-2,15,.,TGCGCCAGCAGGGGGACCCAGACTAGCACAGATACGCAGTATTTT,CASRGTQTSTDTQYF
many,TRBJ1-1,TRBV11-2,13,.,TGTGCCAGCAGCTTACAGGGAAGGGCTGAAGCTTTCTTT,CASSLQGRAEAFF
few,TRBJ2-3,TRBV10-3,18,.,TGTGCCATCAGTGAGTCCGGGCAGACCACCGTTAGCACAGATACGCAGTATTTT,CAISESGQTTVSTDTQYF
many,TRBJ2-3,TRBV29-1,14,.,TGCAGCGTTGAGGGCGGGCTAGTCACAGATACGCAGTATTTT,CSVEGGLVTDTQYF
few,TRBJ2-1,TRBV29-1,12,TRBD2,TGCAGCGTAACTAGCGGGAGTAGCGAGCAGTTCTTC,CSVTSGSSEQFF
few,TRBJ1-1,TRBV6-1,13,TRBD1,TGTGCCAGCAGTGAAGACAGGGGTACTGAAGCTTTCTTT,CASSEDRGTEAFF
.,TRBJ2-7,TRBV6-5,16,TRBD2,TGTGCCAGCAGTTACCGCGAATTTAGCGGGACGGGCGAGCAGTACTTC,CASSYREFSGTGEQYF
.,TRBJ2-7,TRBV11-3,15,TRBD2,TGTGCCAGCAGCTTAGCCGCGGCTAGCGGGGAACAGCAGTACTTC,CASSLAAASGEQQYF
many,TRBJ2-7,TRBV28,13,.,TGTGCCAGCAGTTTAGTAAGCTCCTACGAGCAGTACTTC,CASSLVSSYEQYF
many,TRBJ2-7,TRBV7-9,14,TRBD2,TGTGCCAGCAGCCTAGCGGGGGTGCTGTACGAGCAGTACTTC,CASSLAGVLYEQYF
many,TRBJ1-5,TRBV28,15,.,TGTGCCACCTACCTGGGGGCAGGGGATAATCAGCCCCAGCATTTT,CATYLGAGDNQPQHF